The 29 T cell receptor beta chains given below trace back to one sample, sequenced in a study of blood T cells in healthy people across ages. Primed by a sample-barcoded 5' primer and a J-beta primer mix, a second PCR proceeded for about 7 to 11 cycles. TCRdb redid the calling of the 5' RACE reads with MiXCR, one entry per CDR3 protein. The sample includes 1.5 million to 2 million distinct CDR3 sequences, roughly 50% of them seen just once. Specimen: blood. These receptors all stem from a woman between 40 and 55 years old in good health.

In its sample, this clonotype was seen a few times. The chain joins TRBV3-1 to TRBJ1-1, with D possibly being TRBD1 (5 bases). V lost 6 bases and J lost 0, with 11 bases in between. CDR3 length: 14 residues. Germline CDR1 is LGHDT and CDR2 is YNNKEL (reference sequence). The CDR3 spells CASRDPGLNTEAFF. The CDR3 nucleotides are TGTGCCAGCAGGGACCCAGGGTTGAACACTGAAGCTTTCTTT.

This clonotype was seen a handful of times. This chain joins TRBV10-3 and TRBJ2-5; D ambiguous. The CDR3 consists of 13 residues. With 5 bases removed from V and 5 bases from J, the gap between germline ends came to 12 bases. Germline V gene sequence: CDR1 ENHRY, CDR2 SYGVKD. The CDR3 protein is CAISLGWVETQYF. CDR3 DNA sequence: TGTGCCATCAGTCTGGGATGGGTGGAGACCCAGTACTTC.

The rearrangement joins TRBV28 to TRBJ2-5; maybe TRBD2 (5 bases). There are 19 residues in the CDR3. Germline V gene lookup returns CDR1 MDHEN and CDR2 SYDVKM. Trimming stripped 2 bases from V and 0 bases from J, with 22 bases between. CDR3 region: CASSLTGFSRSGYQETQYF. CDR3 nucleotides: TGTGCCAGCAGTTTAACCGGTTTTAGTCGCAGCGGATACCAAGAGACCCAGTACTTC.

This chain connects TRBV7-2 to TRBJ2-5; 7 bases fit TRBD2. The germline CDR1 and CDR2 sequences are SGHTA and FQGNSA. CDR3 length equals 15 residues. V was pared by 2 bases and J by 1 base, with 4 bases of the junction left unmatched. The CDR3 reads CASSLLAAFQETQYF. CDR3 nucleotides: TGTGCCAGCAGCTTACTAGCGGCCTTCCAAGAGACCCAGTACTTC.

The V and J genes are TRBV3-1 and TRBJ1-2; D possibly corresponds to TRBD1 (5 bases). Per the germline V gene, CDR1 is LGHDT and CDR2 is YNNKEL (reference sequence). The CDR3 runs to 14 residues. Trimming cost V 1 base and J 8 bases, with 14 bases left between them. CDR3 sequence (DNA): TGTGCCAGCAGCCAAGCCGCCGGGGCAAGGGGCTACACCTTC. Translated: CASSQAAGARGYTF. The variable domain in full, completed from reference TRBV3-1 and TRBJ1-2, reads DTAVSQTPKYLVTQMGNDKSIKCEQNLGHDTMYWYKQDSKKFLKIMFSYNNKELIINETVPNRFSPKSPDKAHLNLHINSLELGDSAVYFCASSQAAGARGYTFGSGTRLTVV.

The CDR3 spells CSVEGAYEQYF. CDR3 in DNA: TGCAGCGTTGAAGGGGCCTACGAGCAGTACTTC. J is TRBJ2-7 and V is TRBV29-1, with D unclear. V was pared by 1 base and J by 2 bases, with 3 bases between. The CDR3 has 11 amino acids. Germline V CDR1 and CDR2: SQVTM, ANQGSEA.

The V and J genes are TRBV14 and TRBJ2-7; no clear D. V lost 3 bases, J lost 0 bases, and 15 bases lay in between. This CDR3 comprises 16 residues. Germline lookup yields CDR1 SGHDN and CDR2 FVKESK. This chain's CDR3 is CASSHPGQESSYEQYF. The CDR3 DNA follows: TGTGCCAGCAGCCACCCCGGCCAGGAAAGCTCCTACGAGCAGTACTTC.

The V and J genes are TRBV12-3 or TRBV12-4 and TRBJ2-7; 12 positions match TRBD1. After removal of 1 base from V and 0 bases from J, the junction contained 4 bases not matched to a gene. The CDR3 totals 17 residues. CDR3 amino acids: CASSLEGTGGVSYEQYF. CDR3 nucleotides: TGTGCCAGCAGTTTAGAGGGGACAGGGGGCGTCTCCTACGAGCAGTACTTC.

This sequence joins TRBV20-1 and TRBJ2-5; the match to TRBD1 covers 12 bases. CDR1 is DFQATT, CDR2 SNEGSKA, per germline (reference sequence). V was pared by 5 bases and J by 4 bases, with 8 bases of the junction left unmatched. The CDR3 is 15 amino acids. The CDR3 sequence is CSADTGTGGPETQYF. In nucleotides, the CDR3 is TGCAGTGCTGATACCGGGACAGGGGGCCCAGAGACCCAGTACTTC.

In DNA form, the CDR3 reads TGCAGTGCTAGCGGGAGGGGTAATTGGGAGACCCAGTACTTC. Translated, it gives CSASGRGNWETQYF. The gene calls are TRBV20-1 and TRBJ2-5, with TRBD2 identical over 8 bases. This CDR3 comprises 14 residues. Germline CDR1 reads DFQATT; CDR2 reads SNEGSKA (reference sequence). The V and J ends lost 3 bases and 5 bases, in that order; junction bases with no gene match: 8.

This clonotype turned up a few times. The rearrangement joins TRBV7-9 to TRBJ2-1, with 9 nucleotides matching TRBD1. The trim removed 6 bases at V and 6 bases at J, leaving 6 bases unmatched. The CDR3 length is 14 residues. Germline loops: CDR1 SEHNR, CDR2 FQNEAQ (reference sequence). The CDR3 sequence: CASRLGTGSNEQFF. Written as DNA, the CDR3 is TGTGCCAGCAGGCTGGGGACAGGGTCCAATGAGCAGTTCTTC.

This rearrangement joins TRBV12-3 or TRBV12-4 to TRBJ2-1; 8 nucleotides match TRBD2. This CDR3 contains 11 residues. V lost 7 bases and J lost 10; bases outside the gene matches: 3. The CDR3 DNA reads as TGTGCCAGCAATGTAGCGGGAGAGCAGTTCTTC. This encodes CASNVAGEQFF.

This clonotype was counted many times. The V gene is TRBV27, the J gene TRBJ2-5; 7 bases line up with TRBD2. Germline loops: CDR1 MNHEY, CDR2 SMNVEV (reference sequence). Germline trimming cut 1 base from V and 4 bases from J; bases unmatched to any gene: 6. The CDR3 runs 15 residues. Here the CDR3 DNA reads TGTGCCAGCAGTTTATACGGGGGGTTCAGAGAGACCCAGTACTTC. Protein sequence: CASSLYGGFRETQYF.

The rearrangement uses TRBV18 and TRBJ1-1; 7 bases map to TRBD1. Trimming removed 2 bases from V and 4 bases from J; junction bases left unmatched: 4. There are 14 residues in the CDR3. Germline CDR1 KGHSH, CDR2 LQKENI. CDR3 DNA sequence: TGTGCCAGCTCACCATGGCAGGGGGGCACTGAAGCTTTCTTT. It specifies CASSPWQGGTEAFF.

The chain combines TRBV5-1 with TRBJ2-5; 14 nucleotides align to TRBD2. The CDR3 consists of 20 residues. CDR1 and CDR2 (germline): SGHRS, YFSETQ. After removal of 1 base from V and 2 bases from J, the junction contained 13 bases not matched to a gene. CDR3 loop: CASSLYPRLAGGPRQETQYF. DNA of the CDR3: TGCGCCAGCAGCTTGTACCCTAGACTAGCGGGGGGGCCGCGGCAAGAGACCCAGTACTTC.

This clonotype was picked up a small number of times. The V gene is TRBV28, the J gene TRBJ2-1, with 16 bases matching TRBD2. This CDR3 spans 16 amino acids. The trim removed 1 base at V and 15 bases at J, leaving 9 bases unmatched. Per the germline V gene, CDR1 is MDHEN and CDR2 is SYDVKM. The CDR3 region has the DNA TGTGCCAGCAGTTTATCACCCGGGACTAGCGGGGGGGCCATGTTCTTC. Protein sequence: CASSLSPGTSGGAMFF.

The chain carries TRBV2 and TRBJ1-2; a possible D gene is TRBD1 (5 bases). CDR3 size: 13 residues. V shed 7 bases and J shed 8 bases, with 17 bases lying between them. CDR1 and CDR2 from the germline V gene are SNHLY and FYNNEI. CDR3 sequence: CASKSTSGEGYTF. The CDR3 bases are TGTGCCAGCAAGTCAACCTCGGGGGAGGGCTACACCTTC.

This clonotype has only a few counts. This chain uses TRBV6-1 with TRBJ2-5; 12 bases map to TRBD1. The CDR3 covers 14 residues. The V segment lost 4 bases and the J segment 5 bases; nucleotides outside the gene matches: 2. CDR1 and CDR2 from the germline V gene are MNHNS and SASEGT. CDR3: CASSAGTGGETQYF. The CDR3 DNA reads TGTGCCAGCAGTGCCGGGACAGGGGGCGAGACCCAGTACTTC.

J is TRBJ1-5 and V is TRBV7-9; D not resolved. The CDR3 is made up of 12 amino acids. Germline V gene data show CDR1 as SEHNR and CDR2 as FQNEAQ (reference sequence). V lost 3 bases to trimming and J lost 6 bases, with 6 bases between them. In DNA, the CDR3 is TGTGCCAGCAGCTTTAATGGTCAGCCCCAGCATTTT. This encodes CASSFNGQPQHF.

The gene calls are TRBV4-3 and TRBJ1-6; no clear D gene. The V gene's germline CDR1 is LGHNA and CDR2 YSLEER. Trimming took off 1 base at V and 7 bases at J, with 8 bases between the two ends. The CDR3 spans 14 residues. CDR3 in amino acids: CASSQGTANSPLHF. CDR3 coding DNA: TGCGCCAGCAGCCAAGGGACGGCAAATTCACCCCTCCACTTT.

Concerning this clonotype itself: One end of the junction fails to match germline, which may point to a read error. J is TRBJ2-6 and V is TRBV20-1; TRBD1 might be the D (5 bases). The germline CDR1 and CDR2 sequences are DFQATT and SNEGSKA (reference sequence). The CDR3 runs to 15 residues. The CDR3 protein is CSARGTVTGANALTF. The CDR3 DNA is TGCAGTGCTAGAGGGACGGTAACTGGGGCCAACGCCCTGACTTTC.

The V call is TRBV7-2, the J call TRBJ1-4; no definite D call. The CDR3 totals 18 residues. Germline V gene sequence: CDR1 SGHTA, CDR2 FQGNSA. V lost 2 bases to trimming and J lost 4 bases, with 20 bases between them. The CDR3, as DNA: TGTGCCAGCAGCTTAAAGGAGCTGATGGGTAGGGATAATGAAAAACTGTTTTTT. Residues: CASSLKELMGRDNEKLFF.

This clonotype occurred a few times. The chain has TRBV6-2 or TRBV6-3 and TRBJ2-4; 8 bases align to TRBD1. The CDR3 length is 15 residues. The germline CDR1 and CDR2 sequences are MNHEY and SVGEGT. With 7 bases clipped from V and 3 bases from J, the junction kept 8 bases outside the gene matches. For the CDR3, the DNA is TGTGCCAGCATCCCAGGGGGCAGTGGCAAAAACATTCAGTACTTC. Amino acids: CASIPGGSGKNIQYF.

As concerns this clonotype: At one end, the junction sequence differs from germline, possibly due to a read error. The J gene is TRBJ2-7, the V gene TRBV5-6; D assignment may be TRBD1 or TRBD2 (5 bases each). Germline V gene lookup returns CDR1 SGHDT and CDR2 YYEEEE. The CDR3 length is 13 residues. The CDR3, as DNA: TGTGCCAGCAGCTCCGGGGCTTTTTACGGGCAGTACTTC. This translates into CASSSGAFYGQYF.

As regards this clonotype: One junction end does not reproduce the germline sequence, and a read error may be involved. V usage is TRBV7-2 and J usage is TRBJ2-3; no clear D. Germline values: CDR1 SGHTA, CDR2 FQGNSA. The CDR3 length is 13 residues. This CDR3 is CAGSFSFPDTQYF. The CDR3 DNA follows: TGTGCCGGCAGCTTTAGCTTCCCAGATACGCAGTATTTT. Using reference TRBV7-2 and TRBJ2-3 for the parts outside the CDR3, the full variable domain is GAGVSQSPSNKVTEKGKDVELRCDPISGHTALYWYRQSLGQGLEFLIYFQGNSAPDKSGLPSDRFSAERTGGSVSTLTIQRTQQEDSAVYLCAGSFSFPDTQYFGPGTRLTVL.

V and J are TRBV9 and TRBJ1-2; no clear D gene. The CDR3 length is 15 residues. The V gene's germline CDR1 is SGDLS and CDR2 YYNGEE. Deletions cut 3 bases from V and 4 bases from J, with 16 bases between. CDR3: CASSGQVGFSYGYTF. CDR3 bases: TGTGCCAGCAGCGGACAAGTAGGATTCTCCTATGGCTACACCTTC.

The chain couples TRBV10-2 to TRBJ2-7; 7 positions match TRBD1. CDR1 and CDR2 from the germline V gene are WSHSY and SAAADI. There are 15 residues in the CDR3. V shed 5 bases and J 0 bases; nucleotides not matched to a gene: 7. CDR3 amino acids: CASSTDRASSYEQYF. CDR3 bases: TGCGCCAGCAGTACAGACAGGGCCTCCTCCTACGAGCAGTACTTC.

The J gene is TRBJ2-4, the V gene TRBV7-2; 8 positions match TRBD1. The last part of the DNA fits TRBJ2-7 better; the J call may be wrong. Germline assignment: CDR1 SGHTA and CDR2 FQGNSA. This CDR3 has 14 residues. CDR3 sequence reads: CASSSGGVICEQYF. CDR3 in DNA: TGTGCCAGCAGCTCAGGGGGCGTTATATGCGAGCAGTACTTC.

The genes are TRBV2 and TRBJ2-1; maybe TRBD2 (6 bases). V was cut by 1 base and J by 7 bases, with 14 bases left in between. This CDR3 is built from 15 residues. From germline, CDR1 is SNHLY and CDR2 FYNNEI. CDR3 residues: CASSEGRGGKNEQFF. The CDR3 region has the DNA TGTGCCAGCAGTGAAGGGCGGGGAGGCAAGAATGAGCAGTTCTTC.